The sample holds a few counts of the clone carrying this T cell receptor beta chain. Its specificity is unknown. This sample is part of a study of T cells after yellow fever vaccination. Study as a whole: Fractions with few cells were prepared using SMART-Seq v4 Ultra Low Input.

Trimming left V 4 bases short and J 0 bases short, with 19 bases between. This CDR3 has 18 residues. Germline V gives CDR1 SGHRS, CDR2 YFSETQ. TCRdb reprocessed the 5' RACE reads via MiXCR and lists one record per CDR3 protein. The table records 300,000 to 400,000 distinct CDR3 sequences, around 10% of them present only once. Study-level results: Repertoires obtained by FACS sorting could include abundant clonotypes that entered as contaminants from the bulk population. Clonotypes appearing in both CD4 and CD8 compartments existed, and their share was small. Weaker overall, the secondary response nonetheless peaked faster (day 5 versus 15).

The chain joins TRBV5-1 to TRBJ2-2; D unresolved. The sequencing here drew on CD4+ T cells sorted from PBMCs, taken 45 days after the yellow fever booster vaccination. This clonotype was obtained from a man aged 18 to 29 who received the YFV17D yellow fever vaccine. CDR3 nucleotide sequence: TGCGCCAGCAGCCGGAATCCGGCCTTACTTACGAACACCGGGGAGCTGTTTTTT. Translation: CASSRNPALLTNTGELFF. Supplemented by reference TRBV5-1 and TRBJ2-2, the full variable domain reads KAGVTQTPRYLIKTRGQQVTLSCSPISGHRSVSWYQQTPGQGLQFLFEYFSETQRNKGNFPGRFSGRQFSNSRSEMNVSTLELGDSALYLCASSRNPALLTNTGELFFGEGSRLTVL.